Described below is a single TCR beta chain sequence and its context. In the authors' methods: From reference gene primer amplification, estimates of nucleated cell counts were derived. TCRdb's copy holds only in-frame clones and misses some; the assay was immunoSEQ multiplex PCR. V and J calls plus clone size are reproduced from that table; the DNA served to infer D and trimming. The table records over 95,000 clones, approximately 80% of them present only once. Germline values: CDR1 LGHDT, CDR2 YNNKEL (reference sequence). The junction had 5 bases not matched to a gene; V was cut back by 7 bases and J by 3 bases. The CDR3 length is 14 residues. These data come from a study of blood T cell repertoires in COVID-19. The overall study: Both acute and convalescent COVID-19 samples were obtained from the United States, Italy and Spain.

V gene TRBV3-1 (or the pseudogene TRBV3-2) combines with J gene TRBJ1-4, with 7 positions matching TRBD1. Sequenced: peripheral blood. The origin of this receptor is a woman between 40 and 50 years old with acute or convalescent COVID-19. CDR3: CASTSGTANEKLFF. In DNA form, the CDR3 reads TGTGCCAGCACCTCCGGGACAGCTAATGAAAAACTGTTTTTT.